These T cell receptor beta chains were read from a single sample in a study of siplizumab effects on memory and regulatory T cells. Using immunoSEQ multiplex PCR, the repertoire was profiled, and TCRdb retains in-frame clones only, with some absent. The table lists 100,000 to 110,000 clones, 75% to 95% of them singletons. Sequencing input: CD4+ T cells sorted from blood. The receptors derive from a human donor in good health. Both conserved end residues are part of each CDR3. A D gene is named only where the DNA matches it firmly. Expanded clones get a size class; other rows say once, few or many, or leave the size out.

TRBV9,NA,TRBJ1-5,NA,TGTGCCAGCAGCGTAGGCGGGGGCAATCAGCCCCAGCATTTT,CASSVGGGNQPQHF
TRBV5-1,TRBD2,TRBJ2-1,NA,TGCGCCAGCAGTCCGCGTAGCGGGGGGTGGAACAATGAGCAGTTCTTC,CASSPRSGGWNNEQFF
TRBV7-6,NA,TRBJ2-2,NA,TGTGCCAGCAGCCAGAGGCAGAACACCGGGGAGCTGTTTTTT,CASSQRQNTGELFF
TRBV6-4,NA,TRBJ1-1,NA,TGTGCCAGCAGTGAACACTTCGGGTTGAACACTGAAGCTTTCTTT,CASSEHFGLNTEAFF
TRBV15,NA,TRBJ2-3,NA,TGTGCCACCAACTCAAGGCTAGGAGATACGCAGTATTTT,CATNSRLGDTQYF
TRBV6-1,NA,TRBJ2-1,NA,TGTGCCAGCAGTCTAGGGGCGCGGGGTGAGCAGTTCTTC,CASSLGARGEQFF
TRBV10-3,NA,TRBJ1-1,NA,TGTGCCATCAGTGAATCCGCGGGGCGACGGGGAGAGAACACTGAAGCTTTCTTT,CAISESAGRRGENTEAFF
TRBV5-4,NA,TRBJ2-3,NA,TGTGCCAGCAGCTTGGAGGGGGGAGCGCAGTATTTT,CASSLEGGAQYF
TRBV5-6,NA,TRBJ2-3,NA,TGTGCCAGCAGTGCCGGGACTAGCACAGATACGCAGTATTTT,CASSAGTSTDTQYF
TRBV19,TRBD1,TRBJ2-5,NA,TGTGCCAGTAGTACGGGACAGGGGGAGACCCAGTACTTC,CASSTGQGETQYF
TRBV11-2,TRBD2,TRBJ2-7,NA,TGTGCCAGCAGCTCTCTAGCGGGGGGGCCATCCGAGCAGTACTTC,CASSSLAGGPSEQYF
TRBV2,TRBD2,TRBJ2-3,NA,TGTGCCAGCAGAAAGCTAGCGGGGGGGACAGATACGCAGTATTTT,CASRKLAGGTDTQYF
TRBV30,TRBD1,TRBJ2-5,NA,TGTGCCTGGAGTTTACAGGGGAGAGGGGAGACCCAGTACTTC,CAWSLQGRGETQYF
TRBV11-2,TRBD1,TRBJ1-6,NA,TGTGCCAGTAGCAGCGGACAGGGCTCTGATTCACCCCTCCACTTT,CASSSGQGSDSPLHF
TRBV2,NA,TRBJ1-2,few,TGTGCCAGCAGCGTGGAGTACTATGGCTACACCTTC,CASSVEYYGYTF
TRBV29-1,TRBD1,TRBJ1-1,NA,TGCAGCGTTGCCACAGGGGGAGGCGCTGAAGCTTTCTTT,CSVATGGGAEAFF
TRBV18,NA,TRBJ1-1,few,TGTGCCAGCTCACCACCGGGACCTTGGGGCACTGAAGCTTTCTTT,CASSPPGPWGTEAFF
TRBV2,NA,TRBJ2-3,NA,TGTGCCAGCAGTCTCTCTAGCACAGATACGCAGTATTTT,CASSLSSTDTQYF
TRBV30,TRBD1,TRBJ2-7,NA,TGTGCCTGCCAGGGGGTCGGGACAGGGGCACCGGAGCAGTACTTC,CACQGVGTGAPEQYF
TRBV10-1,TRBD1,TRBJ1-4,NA,TGCGCCAAGAAAAGGACAGGAGAAGATGAAAAACTGTTTTTT,CAKKRTGEDEKLFF
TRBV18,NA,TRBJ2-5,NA,TGTGCCAGCTCACCGGGTACCCGGGAGACCCAGTACTTC,CASSPGTRETQYF
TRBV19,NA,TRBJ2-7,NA,TGTGCCAGTAGTAAGGTCGGATCCTACGAGCAGTACTTC,CASSKVGSYEQYF
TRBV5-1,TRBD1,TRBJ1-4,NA,TGCGCCAGCAGCTTGGATATTACGACAGGGTCCCGTCTGTTTTTT,CASSLDITTGSRLFF
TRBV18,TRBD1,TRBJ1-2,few,TGTGCCAGCTCACCCGGACAGGGGGACGGCTACACCTTC,CASSPGQGDGYTF
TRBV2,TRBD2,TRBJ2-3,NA,TGTGCCAGCGGTCACCAACTAGCGGGGTACTTCACAGATACGCAGTATTTT,CASGHQLAGYFTDTQYF
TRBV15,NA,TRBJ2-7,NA,TGTGCCACCAGCCCCCGGACGGGAGCCTACGAGCAGTACTTC,CATSPRTGAYEQYF
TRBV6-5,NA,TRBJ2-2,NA,TGTGCCAGCAGTTACTCGAGCGACTCCACCACCGGGGAGCTGTTTTTT,CASSYSSDSTTGELFF
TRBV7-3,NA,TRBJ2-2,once,TGTGCCAGCACCATAACAACACCTCAGGAGCGCGGGGAGCTGTTTTTT,CASTITTPQERGELFF
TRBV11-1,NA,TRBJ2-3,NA,TGTGCCACCACCCCCCGGCGGGGAGGAGATACGCAGTATTTT,CATTPRRGGDTQYF
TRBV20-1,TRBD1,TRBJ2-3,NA,TGCAGTGCCCAATACAGGGGATGG,CSAQYRGW
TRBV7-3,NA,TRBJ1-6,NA,TGTGCCAGCAGCTTAGGCTCCTATAATTCACCCCTCCACTTT,CASSLGSYNSPLHF
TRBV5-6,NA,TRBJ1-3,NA,TGTGCCAGCAGCTTGGGAGGTTTGGTCCGGGCGCGGTGGGAAAACACCATATATTTT,CASSLGGLVRARWENTIYF
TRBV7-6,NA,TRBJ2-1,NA,TGTGCCAGCAGCTTACAGGGTACCGGGGGTAATGAGCAGTTCTTC,CASSLQGTGGNEQFF
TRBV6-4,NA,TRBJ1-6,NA,TGTGCCAGCAGTAGCTCCTATAATTCACCCCTCCACTTT,CASSSSYNSPLHF
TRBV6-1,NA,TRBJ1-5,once,TGTGCCAGCAGTGAAGTCGGTAGCAATCAGCCCCAGCATTTT,CASSEVGSNQPQHF
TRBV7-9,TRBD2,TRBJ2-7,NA,TGTGCCAGCAGCTTAAGTCCTAGCGGGTACGAGCAGTACTTC,CASSLSPSGYEQYF
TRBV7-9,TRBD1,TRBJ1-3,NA,TGTGCCAGCAGATGGGACAGGGCCGGAAACACCATATATTTT,CASRWDRAGNTIYF
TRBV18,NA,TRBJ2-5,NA,TGTGCCAGCTCACCGGGAATCCGAGAGACCCAGTACTTC,CASSPGIRETQYF
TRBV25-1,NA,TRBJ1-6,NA,TGTGCCAGCAGACGGGACGGGGACGGATCACCCCTCCACTTT,CASRRDGDGSPLHF
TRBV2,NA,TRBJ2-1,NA,TGTGCCAGCAGTGCCCTTGAAAGGGGTGAGCAGTTCTTC,CASSALERGEQFF
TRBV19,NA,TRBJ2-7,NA,TGTGCCAGTAGCGACGAAGCCGGGACACACTACGAGCAGTACTTC,CASSDEAGTHYEQYF
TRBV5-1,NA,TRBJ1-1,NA,TGCGCCAGCAGCTTCGGGGGCGCGGGGAACACTGAAGCTTTCTTT,CASSFGGAGNTEAFF
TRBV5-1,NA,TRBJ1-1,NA,TGCGCCAGCAGCCCCCACACCGTGAACACTGAAGCTTTCTTT,CASSPHTVNTEAFF
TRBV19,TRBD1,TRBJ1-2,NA,TGTGCCAGTAGTATCCTCTCCGGGACAGGGGGCGGCCGGAACGGCTACACCTTC,CASSILSGTGGGRNGYTF
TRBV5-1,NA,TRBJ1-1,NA,TGCGCCAGCACCCCGGGTAACATGAACACTGAAGCTTTCTTT,CASTPGNMNTEAFF
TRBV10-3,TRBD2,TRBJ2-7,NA,TGTGCCATCACCGGCGGGGGTCCAGCCTACGAGCAGTACTTC,CAITGGGPAYEQYF
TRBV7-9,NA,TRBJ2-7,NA,TGTGCCACCCAGGTGGGGCAAAACTACGAGCAGTACTTC,CATQVGQNYEQYF
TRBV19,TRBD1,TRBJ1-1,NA,TGTGCCAGTAGGCCTCAGGGGGCTAACACTGAAGCTTTCTTT,CASRPQGANTEAFF